This T cell receptor (beta chain) was profiled in a study of blood T cell repertoires in COVID-19. For the study at large: Sample material is recorded as cDNA or gDNA derived from T cells, B-cell-depleted T cells, or PBMCs.

This clone was observed a few times. CDR3 length: 15 residues. V was clipped by 1 base and J by 1 base; unmatched bases: 3. The germline gives CDR1 MDHEN, CDR2 SYDVKM. In the study's own analysis: Reference gene primer amplification gave nucleated cell count estimates. TCRdb's copy holds only in-frame clones and misses some; the assay was immunoSEQ multiplex PCR. The V and J calls and clone size come from that table; D and trimming were worked out from the DNA. The sample lists about 69,000 clones, nearly 80% occurring once. The source is a human donor in a cohort sampled during active COVID-19. The specimen sequenced was peripheral blood. This chain links TRBV28 with TRBJ1-1, with 7 bases that match TRBD1. CDR3 nucleotides: TGTGCCAGCAGTTTATCTCACAGGGGGAACACTGAAGCTTTCTTT. This gives the protein CASSLSHRGNTEAFF.